These 9 T cell receptor beta chains were all obtained from the same sample, sequenced in a study of immune heterogeneity within non-small cell lung tumors. Each sample used roughly 0.65 ug of genomic DNA from bulk tumor tissue. The authors collected several far-apart biopsies from each primary tumor during surgery. Untreated, newly diagnosed non-small cell lung cancer patients underwent curative surgery. For the TCR beta CDR3, multiplex PCR with 32 V and 13 J primers performed the amplification. One entry per CDR3 protein, called by TCRdb with MiXCR from the multiplex PCR reads. The sample has about 4,600 distinct CDR3 sequences; 35% to 45% are singletons. The sample taken for sequencing was lung tumor tissue. The receptors here all came from a woman aged 45-59 years with non-small cell lung cancer.

This clonotype is medium-sized (0.01 to 0.1%) by share. This chain connects TRBV30 to TRBJ1-1; D call uncertain. This CDR3 has 13 amino acids. CDR1 is GTSNPN, CDR2 SVGIG, per germline (reference sequence). V lost 0 bases to trimming and J lost 1 base, with 6 bases between them. CDR3 bases: TGTGCCTGGAGTGTTAACAGGAACACTGAAGCTTTCTTT. Its protein product is CAWSVNRNTEAFF.

With respect to this clonotype: Sequence at one end of the junction differs from germline and may be a read error. V is TRBV29-1 and J is TRBJ2-1, with D unresolved. The CDR3 is 14 amino acids. Germline CDR1 SQVTM, CDR2 ANQGSEA. For the CDR3, the DNA is TGCAGCGTTGAAGACGTGGCCGCTACCTCGGGTACGCTCTTC. Protein product: CSVEDVAATSGTLF.

The V call is TRBV20-1, the J call TRBJ1-2, with D maybe TRBD1 (5 bases). The CDR3 consists of 12 residues. The V and J ends lost 5 bases and 1 base respectively, with 8 bases between them. Germline values: CDR1 DFQATT, CDR2 SNEGSKA (reference sequence). CDR3 DNA sequence: TGCAGTGCTGGGGACGGTAACTATGGCTACACCTTC. It encodes CSAGDGNYGYTF.

By share, this clonotype ranks as medium-sized (0.01 to 0.1%). This sequence joins TRBV28 and TRBJ1-5; possible D gene TRBD1, 5 bases. V lost 5 bases and J 1 base, leaving 15 bases between the germline ends. The CDR3 covers 16 residues. Germline V lookup: CDR1 MDHEN, CDR2 SYDVKM. DNA of the CDR3: TGTGCCAGCAGTCCGTTAGGCGGGGGAAGCAATCAGCCCCAGCATTTT. Encoded protein: CASSPLGGGSNQPQHF.

This sequence joins TRBV4-2 and TRBJ2-3, with TRBD1 matching over 9 bases. Per germline, CDR1 LGHNA and CDR2 YNFKEQ. The CDR3 runs 16 residues. V lost 3 bases and J lost 2; bases outside the gene matches: 6. The CDR3: CASSQQWTGVTDTQYF. The CDR3 DNA reads TGTGCCAGCAGCCAGCAATGGACAGGGGTCACAGATACGCAGTATTTT.

With regard to this clonotype: This may arise from a read error, as a much more abundant clone is one base away. This chain links TRBV24-1 with TRBJ2-1; D could derive from TRBD1 or TRBD2 (6 bases each). In germline, CDR1 is KGHDR, CDR2 SFDVKD. Trimming took off 3 bases at V and 3 bases at J, with 14 bases between the two ends. The CDR3 spans 16 residues. The CDR3 DNA is TGTGCCACCAGTGATAGGGACGGGGGCGACTACAATGAGCAGTTCTTC. Translating it yields CATSDRDGGDYNEQFF.

Comment on this clonotype: This clone may be a read error of a much larger clone one base away. The chain joins TRBV9 to TRBJ2-6; D remains ambiguous. The CDR3 runs 14 residues. The germline V gene has CDR1 SGDLS and CDR2 YYNGEE. CDR3 in amino acids: CDSSDFSGANVLTF. The CDR3 nucleotides are TGTGACAGCAGCGATTTCTCTGGGGCCAACGTCCTGACTTTC.

This clonotype is medium-sized in the sample. This rearrangement joins TRBV2 to TRBJ1-5; D might be TRBD1 (5 bases). The CDR3 is 13 amino acids. Germline V gene sequence: CDR1 SNHLY, CDR2 FYNNEI. Deletions cut 5 bases from V and 8 bases from J, with 13 bases between. The CDR3 here is CASSRQFWEPQHF. The CDR3, as DNA: TGTGCCAGCAGTAGACAGTTTTGGGAGCCCCAGCATTTT.

The DNA of the CDR3 is TGTGCCAGCAGTCCTTCTAGCGGGAGGGCTGAGCAGTACTTC. It encodes CASSPSSGRAEQYF. V and J are TRBV27 and TRBJ2-7, with 12 bases identical to TRBD2. The V segment lost 5 bases and the J segment 7 bases; nucleotides outside the gene matches: 6. The germline V gene encodes CDR1 MNHEY and CDR2 SMNVEV (reference sequence). CDR3 length: 14 amino acids.